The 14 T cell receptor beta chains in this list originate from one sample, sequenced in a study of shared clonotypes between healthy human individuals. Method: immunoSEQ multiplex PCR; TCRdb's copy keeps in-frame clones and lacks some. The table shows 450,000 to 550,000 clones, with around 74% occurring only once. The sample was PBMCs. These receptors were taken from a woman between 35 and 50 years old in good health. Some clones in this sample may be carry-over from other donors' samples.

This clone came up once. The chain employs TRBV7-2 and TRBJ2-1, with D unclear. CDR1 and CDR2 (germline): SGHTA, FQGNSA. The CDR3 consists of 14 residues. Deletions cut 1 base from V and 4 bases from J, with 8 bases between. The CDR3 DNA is TGTGCCAGCAGCTTAGATCAGAGTTACAATGAGCAGTTCTTC. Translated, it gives CASSLDQSYNEQFF. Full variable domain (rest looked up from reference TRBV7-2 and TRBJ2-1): GAGVSQSPSNKVTEKGKDVELRCDPISGHTALYWYRQSLGQGLEFLIYFQGNSAPDKSGLPSDRFSAERTGGSVSTLTIQRTQQEDSAVYLCASSLDQSYNEQFFGPGTRLTVL.

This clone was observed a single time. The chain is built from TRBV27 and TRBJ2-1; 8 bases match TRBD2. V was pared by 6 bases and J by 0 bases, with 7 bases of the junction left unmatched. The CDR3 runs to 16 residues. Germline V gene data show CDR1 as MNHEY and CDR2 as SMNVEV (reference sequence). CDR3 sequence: CASSPRSGSSYNEQFF. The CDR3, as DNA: TGTGCCAGCAGCCCCCGAAGCGGGAGCTCCTACAATGAGCAGTTCTTC.

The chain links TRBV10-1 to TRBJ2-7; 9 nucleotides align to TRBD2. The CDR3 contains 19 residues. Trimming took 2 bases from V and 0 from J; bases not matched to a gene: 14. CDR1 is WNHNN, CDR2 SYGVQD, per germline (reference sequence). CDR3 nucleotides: TGCGCCAGCAGTGAGCCCTCCGGACTAGCGAGAATCAGCTCCTACGAGCAGTACTTC. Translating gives CASSEPSGLARISSYEQYF.

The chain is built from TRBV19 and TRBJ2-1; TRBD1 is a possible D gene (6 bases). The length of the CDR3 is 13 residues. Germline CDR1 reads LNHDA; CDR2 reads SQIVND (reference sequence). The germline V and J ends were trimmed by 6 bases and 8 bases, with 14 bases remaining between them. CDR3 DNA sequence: TGTGCCAGTAGGGTGACAGGAGAGGATGAGCAGTTCTTC. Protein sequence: CASRVTGEDEQFF.

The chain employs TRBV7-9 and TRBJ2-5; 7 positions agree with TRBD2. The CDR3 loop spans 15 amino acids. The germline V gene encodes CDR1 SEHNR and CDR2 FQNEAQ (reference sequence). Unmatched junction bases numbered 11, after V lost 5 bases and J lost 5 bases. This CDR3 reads CASSPPAGEEETQYF. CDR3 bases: TGTGCCAGCAGCCCCCCGGCGGGAGAGGAGGAGACCCAGTACTTC.

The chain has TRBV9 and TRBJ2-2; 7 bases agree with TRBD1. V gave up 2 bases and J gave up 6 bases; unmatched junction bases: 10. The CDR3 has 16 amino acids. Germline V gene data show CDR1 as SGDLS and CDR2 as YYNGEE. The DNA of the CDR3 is TGTGCCAGCAGCGTGGACGGGACAGCCGGCCCCGGGGAGCTGTTTTTT. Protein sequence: CASSVDGTAGPGELFF. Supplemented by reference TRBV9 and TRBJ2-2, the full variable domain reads DSGVTQTPKHLITATGQRVTLRCSPRSGDLSVYWYQQSLDQGLQFLIQYYNGEERAKGNILERFSAQQFPDLHSELNLSSLELGDSALYFCASSVDGTAGPGELFFGEGSRLTVL.

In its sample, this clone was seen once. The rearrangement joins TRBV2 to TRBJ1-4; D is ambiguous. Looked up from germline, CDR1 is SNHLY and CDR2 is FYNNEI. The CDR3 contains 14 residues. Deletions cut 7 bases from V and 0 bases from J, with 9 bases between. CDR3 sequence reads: CASIPGATNEKLFF. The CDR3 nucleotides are TGTGCCAGCATTCCGGGCGCAACTAATGAAAAACTGTTTTTT.

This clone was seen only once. The CDR3 region has the DNA TGTGCCAGCAGCTTGGCAGGTTCCTATAATTCACCCCTCCACTTT. Its protein product is CASSLAGSYNSPLHF. The chain joins TRBV5-4 to TRBJ1-6; D ambiguous. The CDR3 loop spans 15 amino acids. From germline, CDR1 is SGHNT and CDR2 YYREEE (reference sequence). V lost 0 bases and J lost 1, with 5 bases in between.

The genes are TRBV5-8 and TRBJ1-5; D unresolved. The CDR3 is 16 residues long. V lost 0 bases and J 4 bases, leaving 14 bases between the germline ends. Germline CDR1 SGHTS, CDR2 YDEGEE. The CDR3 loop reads CASSLERRGWNQPQHF. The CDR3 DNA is TGTGCCAGCAGCTTGGAACGTCGGGGTTGGAATCAGCCCCAGCATTTT. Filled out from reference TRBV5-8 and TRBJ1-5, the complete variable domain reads EAGVTQSPTHLIKTRGQQATLRCSPISGHTSVYWYQQALGLGLQFLLWYDEGEERNRGNFPPRFSGRQFPNYSSELNVNALELEDSALYLCASSLERRGWNQPQHFGDGTRLSIL.

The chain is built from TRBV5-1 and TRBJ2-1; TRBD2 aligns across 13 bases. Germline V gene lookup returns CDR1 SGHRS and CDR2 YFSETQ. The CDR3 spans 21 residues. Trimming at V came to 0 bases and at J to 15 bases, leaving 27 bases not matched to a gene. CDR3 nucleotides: TGCGCCAGCAGCTTGGCAGGAACGAAACCCACTAGCGGGAGGGCGCAACTGGCCCCGTTCTTC. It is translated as CASSLAGTKPTSGRAQLAPFF.

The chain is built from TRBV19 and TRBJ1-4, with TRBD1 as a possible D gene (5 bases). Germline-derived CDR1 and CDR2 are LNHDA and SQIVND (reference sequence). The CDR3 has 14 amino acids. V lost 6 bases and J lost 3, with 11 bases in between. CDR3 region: CASRGGAANEKLFF. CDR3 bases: TGTGCCAGTAGGGGGGGTGCTGCTAATGAAAAACTGTTTTTT.

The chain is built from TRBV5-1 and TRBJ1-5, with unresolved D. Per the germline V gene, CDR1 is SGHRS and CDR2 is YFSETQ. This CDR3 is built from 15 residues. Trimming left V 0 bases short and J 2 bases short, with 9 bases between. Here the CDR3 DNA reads TGCGCCAGCAGCTTGGAGGGAGTTGGCAATCAGCCCCAGCATTTT. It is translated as CASSLEGVGNQPQHF.

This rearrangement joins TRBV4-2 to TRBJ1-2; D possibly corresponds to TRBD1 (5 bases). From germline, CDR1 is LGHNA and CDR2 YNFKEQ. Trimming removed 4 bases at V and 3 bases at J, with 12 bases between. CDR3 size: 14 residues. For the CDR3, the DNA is TGTGCCAGCAGCCGGTCCGGGACCCACTATGGCTACACCTTC. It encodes CASSRSGTHYGYTF.

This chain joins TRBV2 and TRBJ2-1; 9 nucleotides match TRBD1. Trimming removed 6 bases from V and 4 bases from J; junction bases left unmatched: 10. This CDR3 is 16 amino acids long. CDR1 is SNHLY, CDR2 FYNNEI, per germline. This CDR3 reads CASRISGTGNYNEQFF. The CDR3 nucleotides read TGTGCCAGCAGGATATCCGGGACAGGGAATTACAATGAGCAGTTCTTC.